The T cell receptor (beta chain) described here comes from a study of cytomegalovirus exposure and HLA in healthy donors. The CDR3 is made up of 17 amino acids. Germline V lookup: CDR1 MNHEY, CDR2 SMNVEV (reference sequence). J was trimmed by 5 bases and V by 7 bases; bases with no gene match: 18. This PCR relied on a set of 60 Vbeta primers and 13 Jbeta primers. TCRdb keeps only in-frame clones here, not all; method: immunoSEQ multiplex PCR. The table shows 180,000 or so clones, with approximately 80% occurring only once. This chain joins TRBV27 and TRBJ1-2; 8 bases map to TRBD1. Sequenced: PBMCs. The sequence came from a woman between 18 and 29 years old in good health and CMV-seropositive. Here the CDR3 DNA reads TGTGCCAGCACTACTCTCCAGGGGGCGCCTGGCTCGTATGGCTACACCTTC. Translated: CASTTLQGAPGSYGYTF.